This T cell receptor beta chain was retrieved from a study of T-cell memory formation after mild COVID-19. General observations from the study: Researchers found some responding clones in pre-infection memory, a sign that cross-reactive memory joined. Clones shrinking between day 15 and 85 showed a balanced CD4/CD8 split, and those that grew later tilted toward CD4+.

MiXCR, applied by TCRdb to the 5' RACE reads, yields one record per CDR3 protein. The table records 250,000 to 300,000 distinct CDR3 sequences, 16% of them present only once. The CDR3 is 16 amino acids. Losses at the gene ends were 3 bases for V and 5 bases for J; bases not matched to a gene: 3. Germline assignment: CDR1 SEHNR and CDR2 FQNEAQ (reference sequence). This clonotype has just a few counts. Its cognate antigen is unknown. The gene calls are TRBV7-9 and TRBJ2-3; 15 positions agree with TRBD2. This sequence was found in a man aged 18 to 35 who had mild COVID-19 (a few samples of this study predate the infection). Cell type and time point are not known. Sequenced input: PBMCs or a T cell subset sorted from them (not recorded which). CDR3 nucleotide sequence: TGTGCCAGCAGCTTCGGACTAGCGGGGGGGCAAGATACGCAGTATTTT. It codes for CASSFGLAGGQDTQYF.